The 5 T cell receptor beta chains below were found in one sample sequenced in a study of blood T cells in healthy people across ages. A sample-barcoded 5' primer and a J-beta primer mix were used in a second PCR of about 7 to 12 cycles. MiXCR, applied by TCRdb to the 5' RACE reads, yields one record per CDR3 protein. This sample has fewer than 1,000,000 distinct CDR3 sequences, with around 45% found just once. Input material: blood. These receptor sequences come from a man at least 80 years old in good health.

This clonotype has ten or more counts. J is TRBJ2-1 and V is TRBV12-3 or TRBV12-4; D is perhaps TRBD2 (6 bases). Trimming took off 2 bases at V and 5 bases at J, with 13 bases between the two ends. The CDR3 covers 15 residues. The CDR3 nucleotides read TGTGCCAGCAGTTTAAGCCGGGGGTCCGACAATGAGCAGTTCTTC. Translation gives CASSLSRGSDNEQFF.

The chain employs TRBV19 and TRBJ2-3; 7 bases align to TRBD1. The CDR3 spans 15 residues. V was pared by 5 bases and J by 0 bases, with 5 bases of the junction left unmatched. The germline gives CDR1 LNHDA, CDR2 SQIVND (reference sequence). The CDR3 spells CASSVIQGSTDTQYF. CDR3 DNA sequence: TGTGCCAGTAGTGTCATACAGGGGAGCACAGATACGCAGTATTTT.

This clonotype was counted only a few times. The chain joins TRBV5-7 to TRBJ2-3; TRBD2 matches 7 bases. TRBV5-7 is classed as an ORF, of uncertain function. The CDR3 length is 17 residues. Trimming at V came to 2 bases and at J to 0 bases, leaving 9 bases not matched to a gene. The CDR3 is CASSFETGGPSTDTQYF. CDR3 sequence (DNA): TGTGCCAGCAGCTTCGAGACGGGGGGACCTAGCACAGATACGCAGTATTTT.

The chain uses TRBV6-5 and TRBJ2-5, with TRBD2 identical over 7 bases. The CDR3 consists of 14 residues. Per germline, CDR1 MNHEY and CDR2 SVGAGI. The J segment lost 3 bases and the V segment lost 7 bases, leaving 8 bases of the junction unmatched. Written as DNA, the CDR3 is TGTGCCAGCACCGGAGCGGGGAGCGAAGAGACCCAGTACTTC. Amino acids: CASTGAGSEETQYF.

The V and J genes are TRBV20-1 and TRBJ2-1; 12 nucleotides match TRBD2. Trimming removed 4 bases from V and 9 bases from J; junction bases left unmatched: 10. CDR3 length: 15 amino acids. Germline V gene sequence: CDR1 DFQATT, CDR2 SNEGSKA (reference sequence). The CDR3 DNA follows: TGCAGTGCTACACCAACTAGCGGGAGGATAGGTGAGCAGTTCTTC. It translates to CSATPTSGRIGEQFF.